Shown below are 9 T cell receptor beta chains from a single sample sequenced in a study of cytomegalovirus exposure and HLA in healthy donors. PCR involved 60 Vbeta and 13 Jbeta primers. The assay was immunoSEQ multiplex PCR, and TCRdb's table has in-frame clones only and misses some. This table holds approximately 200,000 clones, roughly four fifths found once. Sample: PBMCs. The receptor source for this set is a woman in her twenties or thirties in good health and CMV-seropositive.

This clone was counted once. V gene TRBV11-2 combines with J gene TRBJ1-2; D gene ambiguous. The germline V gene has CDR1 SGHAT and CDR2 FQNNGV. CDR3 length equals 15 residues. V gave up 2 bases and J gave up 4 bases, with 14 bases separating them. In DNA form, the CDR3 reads TGTGCCAGCAGCTTAAGTTTCGCTCCCGGCTATGGCTACACCTTC. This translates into CASSLSFAPGYGYTF.

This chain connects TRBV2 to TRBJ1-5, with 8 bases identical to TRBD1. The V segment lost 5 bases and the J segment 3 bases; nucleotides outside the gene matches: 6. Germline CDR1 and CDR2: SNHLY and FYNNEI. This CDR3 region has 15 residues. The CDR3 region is CASSSPGGYNQPQHF. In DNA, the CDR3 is TGTGCCAGCAGTAGCCCAGGGGGCTACAATCAGCCCCAGCATTTT.

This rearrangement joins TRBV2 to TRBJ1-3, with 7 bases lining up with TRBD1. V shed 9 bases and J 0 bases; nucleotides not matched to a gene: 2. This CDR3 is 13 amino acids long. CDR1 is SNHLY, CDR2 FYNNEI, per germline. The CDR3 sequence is CARQGTSGNTIYF. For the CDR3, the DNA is TGTGCCAGACAGGGGACCTCTGGAAACACCATATATTTT.

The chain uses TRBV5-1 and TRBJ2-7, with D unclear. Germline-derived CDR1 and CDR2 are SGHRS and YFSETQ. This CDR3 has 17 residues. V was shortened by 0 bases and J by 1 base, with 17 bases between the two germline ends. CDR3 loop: CASSLEPSFSSSYEQYF. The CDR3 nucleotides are TGCGCCAGCAGCTTGGAACCTAGTTTTTCCTCTTCCTACGAGCAGTACTTC.

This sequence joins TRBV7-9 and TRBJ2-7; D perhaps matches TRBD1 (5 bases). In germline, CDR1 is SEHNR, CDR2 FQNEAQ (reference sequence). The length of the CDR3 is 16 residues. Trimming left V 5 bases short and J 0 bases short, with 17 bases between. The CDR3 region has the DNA TGTGCCAGCAGCAATGGGCGACAGAGCTACTCCTACGAGCAGTACTTC. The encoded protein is CASSNGRQSYSYEQYF.

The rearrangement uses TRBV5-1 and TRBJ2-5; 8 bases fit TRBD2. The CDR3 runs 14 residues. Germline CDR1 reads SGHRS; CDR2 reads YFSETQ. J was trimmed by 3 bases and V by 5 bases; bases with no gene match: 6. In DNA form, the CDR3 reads TGCGCCAGCAGTGGGAGCGGGAGCAAAGAGACCCAGTACTTC. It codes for CASSGSGSKETQYF.

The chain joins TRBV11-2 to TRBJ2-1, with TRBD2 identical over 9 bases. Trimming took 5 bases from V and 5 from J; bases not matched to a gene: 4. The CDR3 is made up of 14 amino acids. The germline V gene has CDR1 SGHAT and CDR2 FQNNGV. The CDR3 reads CASSPWTSDNEQFF. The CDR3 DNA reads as TGTGCCAGCAGCCCCTGGACTAGCGACAATGAGCAGTTCTTC.

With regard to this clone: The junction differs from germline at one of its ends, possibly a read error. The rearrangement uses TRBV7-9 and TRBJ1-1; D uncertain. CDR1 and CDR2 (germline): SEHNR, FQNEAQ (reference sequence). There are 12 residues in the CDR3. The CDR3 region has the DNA TGTTCCAGCAGTCTACTCCTCCCTGAAGCTTTCTTT. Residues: CSSSLLLPEAFF.

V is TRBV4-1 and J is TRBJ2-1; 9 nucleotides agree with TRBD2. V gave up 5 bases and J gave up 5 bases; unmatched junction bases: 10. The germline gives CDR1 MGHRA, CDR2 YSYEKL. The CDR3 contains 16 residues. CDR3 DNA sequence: TGCGCCAGCAGCTTATTTTCGACTAGCGGCAACAATGAGCAGTTCTTC. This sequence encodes CASSLFSTSGNNEQFF.